The 13 T cell receptor beta chains given below trace back to one sample, sequenced in a study of blood T cell repertoires in COVID-19. Generated by immunoSEQ multiplex PCR, the TCRdb table keeps only in-frame clones and is missing some. The data contain fewer than 110,000 clones, 80% to 90% of them singletons. The material sequenced was peripheral blood. The receptors originated from a woman in her fifties or sixties with acute or convalescent COVID-19.

V and J are TRBV7-2 and TRBJ1-2; the D gene is possibly TRBD1 (6 bases). V gave up 0 bases and J gave up 3 bases, with 8 bases separating them. Germline V gives CDR1 SGHTA, CDR2 FQGNSA. CDR3 length equals 14 residues. The CDR3 here is CASSLAAGDYGYTF. The CDR3 region has the DNA TGTGCCAGCAGCTTAGCAGCAGGGGACTATGGCTACACCTTC.

V usage is TRBV24-1 and J usage is TRBJ2-3; TRBD1 is a possible D gene (6 bases). This CDR3 contains 16 residues. V dropped 3 bases and J dropped 2 bases, with 14 bases sitting between them. CDR1 and CDR2 (germline): KGHDR, SFDVKD. CDR3 residues: CATSDGGRGDTDTQYF. The CDR3 bases are TGTGCCACCAGTGATGGGGGCAGAGGAGACACAGATACGCAGTATTTT.

The rearrangement links TRBV7-3 to TRBJ2-3, with 7 bases matching TRBD2. With V trimmed by 2 bases and J by 3 bases, 8 bases remained unmatched. The CDR3 is 16 amino acids. Germline V gene lookup returns CDR1 SGHTA and CDR2 FQGTGA. The CDR3 protein is CASSLYMGGVTDTQYF. CDR3 nucleotides: TGTGCCAGCAGCTTATATATGGGAGGGGTAACAGATACGCAGTATTTT. Complete variable domain (other parts from reference TRBV7-3 and TRBJ2-3): GAGVSQTPSNKVTEKGKYVELRCDPISGHTALYWYRQSLGQGPEFLIYFQGTGAADDSGLPNDRFFAVRPEGSVSTLKIQRTERGDSAVYLCASSLYMGGVTDTQYFGPGTRLTVL.

In regard to this clone: One end of the junction fails to match germline, which may point to a read error. The chain couples TRBV27 to TRBJ1-3, with a tentative D call TRBD1 (6 bases). The CDR3 totals 16 residues. Germline V gene sequence: CDR1 MNHEY, CDR2 SMNVEV (reference sequence). CDR3 in amino acids: CASSLSRGLPGNTIYF. The CDR3 DNA is TGTGCCAGCAGTCTATCCAGGGGCTTGCCTGGAAACACCATATATTTT.

The chain uses TRBV6-5 and TRBJ1-3; possibly TRBD1 for D (5 bases). The germline V and J ends were trimmed by 6 bases and 2 bases, with 14 bases remaining between them. From germline, CDR1 is MNHEY and CDR2 SVGAGI. The CDR3 covers 15 residues. DNA of the CDR3: TGTGCCAGCAGCCCGACAGCCCCTACTGGAAACACCATATATTTT. Its translation is CASSPTAPTGNTIYF.

V and J are TRBV5-4 and TRBJ1-2, with unresolved D. The CDR3 consists of 16 residues. Trimming took off 0 bases at V and 0 bases at J, with 12 bases between the two ends. The germline V gene encodes CDR1 SGHNT and CDR2 YYREEE (reference sequence). The CDR3 sequence: CASSLDLRQANYGYTF. The CDR3 DNA is TGTGCCAGCAGCTTGGATCTTAGGCAGGCTAACTATGGCTACACCTTC. Combining the CDR3 with reference TRBV5-4 and TRBJ1-2 gives the whole variable domain ETGVTQSPTHLIKTRGQQVTLRCSSQSGHNTVSWYQQALGQGPQFIFQYYREEENGRGNFPPRFSGLQFPNYSSELNVNALELDDSALYLCASSLDLRQANYGYTFGSGTRLTVV.

This clone was observed a single time. The CDR3 region has the DNA TGTGCCAGCGGCGGACAGGGGCAGGTTCAGCCCCAGCATTTT. Protein product: CASGGQGQVQPQHF. The chain uses TRBV2 and TRBJ1-5; 9 nucleotides match TRBD1. V lost 8 bases, J lost 6 bases, and 8 bases stayed unmatched. There are 14 residues in the CDR3. The V gene's germline CDR1 is SNHLY and CDR2 FYNNEI.

The V gene is TRBV12-5, the J gene TRBJ2-2; 14 nucleotides line up with TRBD2. V was pared by 9 bases and J by 5 bases, with 2 bases of the junction left unmatched. There are 14 residues in the CDR3. In germline, CDR1 is LGHNT, CDR2 FRNRAP. The CDR3 coding sequence is TGTGCTAGCGGGACTAGCGGGAGTACCGGGGAGCTGTTTTTT. This gives the protein CASGTSGSTGELFF.

The CDR3 DNA is TGTGCCAGCAGCTTAGGGGTAGCGGGAGGAGCCCGCACAGATACGCAGTATTTT. It yields the protein CASSLGVAGGARTDTQYF. The chain employs TRBV7-8 and TRBJ2-3, with 10 bases identical to TRBD2. J was trimmed by 1 base and V by 1 base; bases with no gene match: 8. The CDR3 has 18 amino acids. Germline CDR1 and CDR2: SGHVS and FQNEAQ.

This chain connects TRBV6-5 to TRBJ1-5, with 7 bases aligning to TRBD1. The length of the CDR3 is 15 residues. Germline trimming cut 6 bases from V and 3 bases from J; bases unmatched to any gene: 8. Germline lookup yields CDR1 MNHEY and CDR2 SVGAGI. CDR3 in amino acids: CASRADRVYNQPQHF. The CDR3 region has the DNA TGTGCCAGCAGAGCCGACAGGGTTTACAATCAGCCCCAGCATTTT.

V usage is TRBV30 and J usage is TRBJ1-2, with D possibly matching TRBD1 (5 bases). Germline values: CDR1 GTSNPN, CDR2 SVGIG (reference sequence). V was cut by 4 bases and J by 3 bases, with 21 bases left in between. The CDR3 runs 16 residues. The CDR3 protein is CAWTSKGQIGYYGYTF. In nucleotides, the CDR3 is TGTGCCTGGACCTCGAAGGGGCAGATCGGATACTATGGCTACACCTTC.

Written as DNA, the CDR3 is TGCAGCACTTCCGGTACAGGGGGGAATCAGCCCCAGCATTTT. Its translation is CSTSGTGGNQPQHF. The chain carries TRBV29-1 and TRBJ1-5, with 8 bases identical to TRBD1. This CDR3 has 14 residues. J was trimmed by 4 bases and V by 8 bases; bases with no gene match: 10. Germline lookup yields CDR1 SQVTM and CDR2 ANQGSEA.

This chain joins TRBV6-2 or TRBV6-3 and TRBJ1-2, with a weak D call TRBD1 (5 bases). This CDR3 has 15 residues. Germline values: CDR1 MNHEY, CDR2 SVGEGT. The ends were cut back, 5 bases at V and 6 bases at J, with 19 bases in the middle. The DNA of the CDR3 is TGTGCCAGCAGTCGCCCCGGGCAGGGTAAAAATGGCTACACCTTC. This translates into CASSRPGQGKNGYTF.